This T cell receptor (beta chain) is from a study of vaccination and CD4 T cells after COVID-19. Only a few counts were recorded for this clonotype. The antigen remains undetermined. Treatment reported: roughly ten-day PBMC culture with coronavirus spike peptide pools or control peptides (ViraFEST assay). The collection of CD4+ T cells from the unexposed donor took place before the COVID-19 pandemic (2011-2018). Oncomine TCR Beta short-read sequencing was applied to DNA from cultured CD4+ T cells. MiXCR, applied by TCRdb to the PCR reads, yields one record per CDR3 protein. The repertoire has roughly 7,900 distinct CDR3 sequences, around a third of them found once; the top ten carry around 26%. V shed 9 bases, J shed 4 bases, and the junction held 5 bases outside the gene matches. The CDR3 extends over 12 amino acids.

This chain links TRBV12-3 or TRBV12-4 with TRBJ1-2, with TRBD1 identical over 7 bases. The source of this sequence is a human donor in good health. Source material: CD4+ T cells from blood, cultured in vitro. The CDR3 DNA follows: TGTGCCAGTAACAGGGGCCTCTATGGCTACACCTTC. It translates to CASNRGLYGYTF.